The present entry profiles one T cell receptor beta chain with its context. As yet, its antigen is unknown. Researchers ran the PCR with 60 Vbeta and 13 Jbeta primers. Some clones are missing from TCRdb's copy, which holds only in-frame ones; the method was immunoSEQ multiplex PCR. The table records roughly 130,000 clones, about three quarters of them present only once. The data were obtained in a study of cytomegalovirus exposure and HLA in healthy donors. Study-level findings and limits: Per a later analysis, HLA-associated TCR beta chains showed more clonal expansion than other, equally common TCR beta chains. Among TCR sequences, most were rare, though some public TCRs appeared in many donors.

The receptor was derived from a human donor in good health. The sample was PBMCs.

CDR3 protein: CASSLDPPETQYF. CDR3 DNA sequence: TGTGCCAGCAGCTTAGACCCTCCCGAGACGCAGTATTTT. This chain connects TRBV11-2 to TRBJ2-3; D remains ambiguous. The V gene lost 0 bases and the J gene lost 9 bases, with 10 bases spanning the gap. Germline CDR1 and CDR2: SGHAT and FQNNGV. CDR3 length: 13 amino acids.